The 5 T cell receptor beta chains presented below share a single source sample, sequenced in a study of OX40 agonist ivuxolimab in advanced cancers. TCRdb keeps only in-frame clones here, not all; method: immunoSEQ multiplex PCR. The sample yields roughly 39,000 clones, about 88% seen once. The material was CD4+ or CD8+ T cells sorted from blood, obtained in a trial of the OX40 agonist ivuxolimab. The receptors derive from an adult with an advanced solid tumor such as melanoma, head and neck, liver or kidney cancer.

The chain uses TRBV18 and TRBJ2-1; D tentatively reads TRBD1 or TRBD2 (6 bases each). The CDR3 runs 14 residues. From germline, CDR1 is KGHSH and CDR2 LQKENI. Trimming pared 4 bases from V and 5 bases from J, leaving 12 bases between. The CDR3 region is CASSRNREDNEQFF. In nucleotides, the CDR3 is TGTGCCAGCTCACGAAACAGGGAGGACAATGAGCAGTTCTTC.

This chain connects TRBV6-6 to TRBJ1-2, with D perhaps TRBD1 (5 bases). Germline V gene lookup returns CDR1 MNHNY and CDR2 SVGAGI (reference sequence). The V gene lost 5 bases and the J gene lost 4 bases, with 14 bases spanning the gap. The CDR3 has 14 residues. In DNA form, the CDR3 reads TGTGCCAGCAGTCCCGTGCAGGGAATCTATGGCTACACCTTC. It translates to CASSPVQGIYGYTF.

The V and J genes are TRBV15 and TRBJ1-4, with D perhaps matching TRBD1 (5 bases). The V end was cut by 0 bases, the J end by 7 bases, with 15 bases between. Germline values: CDR1 LNHNV, CDR2 YYDKDF (reference sequence). The CDR3 is 16 amino acids. The CDR3 nucleotides are TGTGCCACCAGCAGAGATAGGACCAGGGTCTCTGAAAAACTGTTTTTT. It encodes CATSRDRTRVSEKLFF.

This chain links TRBV6-4 with TRBJ2-7; 10 bases agree with TRBD2. V was clipped by 6 bases and J by 11 bases; unmatched bases: 13. This CDR3 spans 14 amino acids. CDR1 is MRHNA and CDR2 is SNTAGT in the germline V gene. In DNA, the CDR3 is TGTGCCAGCAGCCCCGACGGGACTAGCGAGGGGAAGTACTTC. This codes for CASSPDGTSEGKYF.

The chain couples TRBV5-4 to TRBJ1-1, with 11 bases that match TRBD1. CDR3 length equals 15 residues. V lost 4 bases to trimming and J lost 3 bases; unmatched junction nucleotides: 5. From germline, CDR1 is SGHNT and CDR2 YYREEE (reference sequence). Written as DNA, the CDR3 is TGTGCCAGCAGCCGGACGGGACAGGGGGACACTGAAGCTTTCTTT. Its protein is CASSRTGQGDTEAFF.